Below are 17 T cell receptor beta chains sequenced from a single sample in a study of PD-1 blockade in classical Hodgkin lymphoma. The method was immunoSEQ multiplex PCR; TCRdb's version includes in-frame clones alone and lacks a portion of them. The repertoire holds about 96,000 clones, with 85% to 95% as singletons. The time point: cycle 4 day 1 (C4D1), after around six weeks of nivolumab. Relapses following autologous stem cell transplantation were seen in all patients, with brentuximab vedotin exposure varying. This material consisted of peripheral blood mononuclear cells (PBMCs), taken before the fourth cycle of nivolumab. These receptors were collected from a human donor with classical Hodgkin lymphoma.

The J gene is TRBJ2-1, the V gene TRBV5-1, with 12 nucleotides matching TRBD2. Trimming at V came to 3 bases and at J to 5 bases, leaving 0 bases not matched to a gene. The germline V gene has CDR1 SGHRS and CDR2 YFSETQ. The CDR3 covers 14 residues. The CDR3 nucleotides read TGCGCCAGCAGCTGGACTAGCGGGAACAATGAGCAGTTCTTC. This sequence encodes CASSWTSGNNEQFF.

The CDR3 DNA reads TGTGCCAGCAGCGTAGGCGGGATAGGCAAAAACATTCAGTACTTC. Amino acid sequence: CASSVGGIGKNIQYF. V and J are TRBV9 and TRBJ2-4, with D tentatively TRBD2 (6 bases). The CDR3 length is 15 residues. CDR1 and CDR2 from the germline V gene are SGDLS and YYNGEE. Trimming took off 0 bases at V and 3 bases at J, with 10 bases between the two ends. Using reference TRBV9 and TRBJ2-4 for the parts outside the CDR3, the full variable domain is DSGVTQTPKHLITATGQRVTLRCSPRSGDLSVYWYQQSLDQGLQFLIQYYNGEERAKGNILERFSAQQFPDLHSELNLSSLELGDSALYFCASSVGGIGKNIQYFGAGTRLSVL.

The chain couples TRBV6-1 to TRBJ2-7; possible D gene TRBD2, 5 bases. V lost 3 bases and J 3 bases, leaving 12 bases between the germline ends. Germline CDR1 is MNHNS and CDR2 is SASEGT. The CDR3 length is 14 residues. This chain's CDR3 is CASSDPGIRYEQYF. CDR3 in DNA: TGTGCCAGCAGTGATCCCGGGATTCGCTACGAGCAGTACTTC.

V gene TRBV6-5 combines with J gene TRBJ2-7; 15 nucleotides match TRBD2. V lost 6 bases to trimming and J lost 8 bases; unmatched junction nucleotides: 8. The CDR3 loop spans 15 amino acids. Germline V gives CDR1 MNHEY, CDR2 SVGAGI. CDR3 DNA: TGTGCCAGCAGCCGGACTAGCGGGAGGGAAAATAAGCAGTACTTC. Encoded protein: CASSRTSGRENKQYF.

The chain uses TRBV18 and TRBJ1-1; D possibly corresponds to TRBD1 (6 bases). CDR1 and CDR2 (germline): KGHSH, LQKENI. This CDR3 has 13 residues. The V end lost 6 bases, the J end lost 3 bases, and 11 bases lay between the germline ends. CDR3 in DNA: TGTGCCAGCTCGCAGGGGTGGGACACTGAAGCTTTCTTT. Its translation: CASSQGWDTEAFF.

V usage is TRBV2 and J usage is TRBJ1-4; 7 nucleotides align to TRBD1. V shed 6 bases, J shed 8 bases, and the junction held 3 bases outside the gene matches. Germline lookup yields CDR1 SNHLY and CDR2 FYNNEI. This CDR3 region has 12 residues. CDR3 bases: TGTGCCAGCAGGGGGACAGTCGAAAAACTGTTTTTT. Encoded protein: CASRGTVEKLFF.

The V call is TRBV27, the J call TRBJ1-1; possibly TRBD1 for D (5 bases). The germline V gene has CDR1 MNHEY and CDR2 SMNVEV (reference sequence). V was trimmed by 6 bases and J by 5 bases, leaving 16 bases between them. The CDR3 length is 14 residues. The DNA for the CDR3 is TGTGCCAGCAGCCAAGGTCCAGGGAGGACTGAAGCTTTCTTT. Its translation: CASSQGPGRTEAFF.

This chain's CDR3 is CAWSAGTGPSNQPQHF. The CDR3 region has the DNA TGTGCCTGGAGCGCAGGGACAGGTCCTAGCAATCAGCCCCAGCATTTT. This rearrangement joins TRBV30 to TRBJ1-5, with 8 bases matching TRBD1. This CDR3 is built from 16 residues. Unmatched junction bases numbered 7, after V lost 3 bases and J lost 0 bases. Germline V gene data show CDR1 as GTSNPN and CDR2 as SVGIG (reference sequence).

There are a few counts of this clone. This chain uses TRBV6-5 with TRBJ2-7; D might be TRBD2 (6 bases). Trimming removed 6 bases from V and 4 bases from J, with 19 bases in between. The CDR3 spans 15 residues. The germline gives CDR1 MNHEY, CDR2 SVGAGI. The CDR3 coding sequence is TGTGCCAGCAGCCGCTCGGGACTCAGGGATTACGAGCAGTACTTC. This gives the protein CASSRSGLRDYEQYF.

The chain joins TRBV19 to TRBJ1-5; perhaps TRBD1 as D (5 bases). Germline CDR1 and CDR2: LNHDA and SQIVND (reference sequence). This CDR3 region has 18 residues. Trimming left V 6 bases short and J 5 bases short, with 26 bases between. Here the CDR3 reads CASSLRIDSPPGYQPQHF. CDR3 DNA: TGTGCCAGTAGCCTAAGGATCGACAGCCCGCCCGGTTATCAGCCCCAGCATTTT.

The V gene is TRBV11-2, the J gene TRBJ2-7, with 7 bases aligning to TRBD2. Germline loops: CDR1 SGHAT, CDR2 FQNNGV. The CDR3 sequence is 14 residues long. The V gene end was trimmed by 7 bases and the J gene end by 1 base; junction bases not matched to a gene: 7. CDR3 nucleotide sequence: TGTGCCAGCAACGCATGGCGGGAGTCCTACGAGCAGTACTTC. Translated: CASNAWRESYEQYF.

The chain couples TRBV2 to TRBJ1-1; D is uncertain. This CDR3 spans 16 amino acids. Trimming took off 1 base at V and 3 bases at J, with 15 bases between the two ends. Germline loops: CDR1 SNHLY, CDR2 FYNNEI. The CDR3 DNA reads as TGTGCCAGCAGTGAAGGGACCCGCTCTGGGGACACTGAAGCTTTCTTT. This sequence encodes CASSEGTRSGDTEAFF.

The CDR3 sequence is CASKLSRTNTGELFF. CDR3 DNA sequence: TGTGCCAGCAAATTGAGCAGAACGAACACCGGGGAGCTGTTTTTT. The gene calls are TRBV2 and TRBJ2-2; the D is unclear. This CDR3 contains 15 residues. Trimming removed 7 bases from V and 0 bases from J, with 12 bases in between. Germline CDR1 reads SNHLY; CDR2 reads FYNNEI.

This CDR3 is CASRPGWVDTEAFF. The CDR3 region has the DNA TGTGCCAGTAGGCCCGGTTGGGTTGACACTGAAGCTTTCTTT. The chain links TRBV19 to TRBJ1-1, with D unresolved. This CDR3 is built from 14 residues. CDR1 LNHDA and CDR2 SQIVND come from the germline V gene (reference sequence). V was clipped by 6 bases and J by 3 bases, with 14 bases between them.

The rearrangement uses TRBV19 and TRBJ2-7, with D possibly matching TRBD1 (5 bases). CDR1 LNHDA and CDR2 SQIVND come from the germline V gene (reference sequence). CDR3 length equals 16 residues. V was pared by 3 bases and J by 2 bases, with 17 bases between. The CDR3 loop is CASSMAPQGRPYEQYF. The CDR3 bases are TGTGCCAGTAGTATGGCCCCGCAGGGCCGACCCTACGAGCAGTACTTC. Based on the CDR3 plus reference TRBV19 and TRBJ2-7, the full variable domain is DGGITQSPKYLFRKEGQNVTLSCEQNLNHDAMYWYRQDPGQGLRLIYYSQIVNDFQKGDIAEGYSVSREKKESFPLTVTSAQKNPTAFYLCASSMAPQGRPYEQYFGPGTRLTVT.

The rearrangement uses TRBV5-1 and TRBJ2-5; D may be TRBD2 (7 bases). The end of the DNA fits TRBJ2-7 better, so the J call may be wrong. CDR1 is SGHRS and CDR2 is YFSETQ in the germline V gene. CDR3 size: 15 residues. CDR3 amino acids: CASSGGRERLDEQYF. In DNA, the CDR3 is TGCGCCAGCAGCGGGGGGCGGGAGCGTCTAGACGAGCAGTACTTC.

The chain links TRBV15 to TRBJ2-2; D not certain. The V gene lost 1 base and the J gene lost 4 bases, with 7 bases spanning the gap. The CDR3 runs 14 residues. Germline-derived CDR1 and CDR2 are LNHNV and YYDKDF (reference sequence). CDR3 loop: CATSRGLSTGELFF. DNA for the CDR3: TGTGCCACCAGCAGAGGACTGAGCACCGGGGAGCTGTTTTTT.